This T cell receptor (beta chain) emerged from a study of T-cell memory formation after mild COVID-19. CDR1 is MNHEY and CDR2 is SVGEGT in the germline V gene. CDR3 length equals 16 residues. Concerning this clonotype: Sequence at one end of the junction differs from germline and may be a read error.

TCRdb recomputed calls from the 5' RACE reads with MiXCR, one row per CDR3 protein. This table has 500,000 to 600,000 distinct CDR3 sequences, roughly 18% appearing once. The J gene is TRBJ2-6, the V gene TRBV6-2 or TRBV6-3; 9 nucleotides match TRBD1. The receptor was isolated from an adult woman who had mild COVID-19 (a few samples of this study predate the infection). Cell type and time point are not known. Sequencing was done on a sample of PBMCs or a T cell subset sorted from them (not recorded which). The CDR3 region has the DNA TGTGCTAGCAGTACCACAGGGGGCTCCGGGGCCAACGTCCTGACTTTC. Translation gives CASSTTGGSGANVLTF.